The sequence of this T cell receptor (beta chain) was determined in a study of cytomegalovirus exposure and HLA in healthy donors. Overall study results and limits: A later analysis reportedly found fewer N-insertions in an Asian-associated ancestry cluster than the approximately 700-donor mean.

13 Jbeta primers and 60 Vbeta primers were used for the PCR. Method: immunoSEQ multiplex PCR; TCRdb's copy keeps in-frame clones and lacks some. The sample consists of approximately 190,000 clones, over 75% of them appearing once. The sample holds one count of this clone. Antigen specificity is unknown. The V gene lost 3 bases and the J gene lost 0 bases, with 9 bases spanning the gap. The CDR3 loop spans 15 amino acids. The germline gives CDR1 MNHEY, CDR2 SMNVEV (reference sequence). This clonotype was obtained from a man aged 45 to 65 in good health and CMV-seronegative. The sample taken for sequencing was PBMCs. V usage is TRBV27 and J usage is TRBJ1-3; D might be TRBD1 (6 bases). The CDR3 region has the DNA TGTGCCAGCAGTTTCCAAGGGGGCTCTGGAAACACCATATATTTT. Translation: CASSFQGGSGNTIYF.